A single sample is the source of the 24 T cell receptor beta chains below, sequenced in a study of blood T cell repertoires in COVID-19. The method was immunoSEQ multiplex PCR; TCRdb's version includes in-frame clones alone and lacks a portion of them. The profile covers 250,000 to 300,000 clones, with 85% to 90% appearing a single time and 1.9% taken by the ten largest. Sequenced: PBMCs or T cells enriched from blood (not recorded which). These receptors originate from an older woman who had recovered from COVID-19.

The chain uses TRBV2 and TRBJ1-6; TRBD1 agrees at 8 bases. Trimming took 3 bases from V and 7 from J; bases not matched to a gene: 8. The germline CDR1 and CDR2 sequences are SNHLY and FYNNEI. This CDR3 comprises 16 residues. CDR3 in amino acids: CASSESQGARNSPLHF. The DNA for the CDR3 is TGTGCCAGCAGTGAGAGTCAGGGGGCGCGGAATTCACCCCTCCACTTT.

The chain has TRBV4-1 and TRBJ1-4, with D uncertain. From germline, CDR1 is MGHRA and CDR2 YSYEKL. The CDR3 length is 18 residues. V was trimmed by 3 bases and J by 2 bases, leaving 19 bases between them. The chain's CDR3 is CASSHHERAMATNEKLFF. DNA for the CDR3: TGCGCCAGCAGCCACCATGAGCGAGCGATGGCGACTAATGAAAAACTGTTTTTT.

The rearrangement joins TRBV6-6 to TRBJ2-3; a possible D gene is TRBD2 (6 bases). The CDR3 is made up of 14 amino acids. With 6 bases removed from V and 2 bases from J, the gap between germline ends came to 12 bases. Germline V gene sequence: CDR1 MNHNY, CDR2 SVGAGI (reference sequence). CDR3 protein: CASRIRGDTDTQYF. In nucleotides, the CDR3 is TGTGCCAGCAGAATTCGCGGGGACACAGATACGCAGTATTTT.

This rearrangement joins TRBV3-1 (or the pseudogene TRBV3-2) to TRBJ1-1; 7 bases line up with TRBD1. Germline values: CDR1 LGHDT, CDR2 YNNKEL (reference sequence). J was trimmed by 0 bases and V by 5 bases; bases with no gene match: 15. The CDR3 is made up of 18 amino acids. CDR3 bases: TGTGCCAGCAGCGCCTTCCGGAAGGGGGCACGGATGAACACTGAAGCTTTCTTT. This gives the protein CASSAFRKGARMNTEAFF.

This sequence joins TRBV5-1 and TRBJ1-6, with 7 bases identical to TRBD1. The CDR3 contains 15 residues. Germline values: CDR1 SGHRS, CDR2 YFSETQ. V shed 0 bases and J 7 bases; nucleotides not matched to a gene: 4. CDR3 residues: CASSLATGDNSPLHF. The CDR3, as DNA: TGCGCCAGCAGCTTGGCCACAGGGGACAATTCACCCCTCCACTTT.

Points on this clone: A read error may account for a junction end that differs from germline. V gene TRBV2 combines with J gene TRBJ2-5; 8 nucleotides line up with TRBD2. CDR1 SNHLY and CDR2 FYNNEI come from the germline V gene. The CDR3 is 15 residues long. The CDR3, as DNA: TGTGCCAGCAGCGAAGTACTAGCGGCCCCAGAGACCCAGTACTTC. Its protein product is CASSEVLAAPETQYF.

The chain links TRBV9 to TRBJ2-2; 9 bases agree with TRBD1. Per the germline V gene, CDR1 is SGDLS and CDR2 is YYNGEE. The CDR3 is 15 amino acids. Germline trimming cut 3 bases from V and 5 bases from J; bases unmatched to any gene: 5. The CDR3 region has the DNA TGTGCCAGCAGCGGAACCGGGACAGGGACCGGGGAGCTGTTTTTT. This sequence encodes CASSGTGTGTGELFF.

This chain's CDR3 is CASSLLEHSGANVLTF. The CDR3, as DNA: TGTGCCAGCAGCTTATTGGAGCACTCTGGGGCCAACGTCCTGACTTTC. V gene TRBV13 combines with J gene TRBJ2-6, with no clear D. There are 16 residues in the CDR3. From germline, CDR1 is PRHDT and CDR2 FYEKMQ (reference sequence). V dropped 2 bases and J dropped 0 bases, with 8 bases sitting between them.

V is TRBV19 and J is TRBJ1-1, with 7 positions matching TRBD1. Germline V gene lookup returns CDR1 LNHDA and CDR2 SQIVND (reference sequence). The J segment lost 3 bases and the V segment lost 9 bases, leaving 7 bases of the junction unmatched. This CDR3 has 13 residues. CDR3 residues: CASQGQIHTEAFF. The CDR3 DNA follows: TGTGCCAGCCAGGGACAGATACACACTGAAGCTTTCTTT.

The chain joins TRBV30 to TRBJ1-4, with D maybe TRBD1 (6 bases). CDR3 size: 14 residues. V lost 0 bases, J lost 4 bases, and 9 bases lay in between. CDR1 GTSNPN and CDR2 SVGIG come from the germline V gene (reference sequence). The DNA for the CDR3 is TGTGCCTGGAGTGTAACAGGGCTTAATGAAAAACTGTTTTTT. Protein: CAWSVTGLNEKLFF.

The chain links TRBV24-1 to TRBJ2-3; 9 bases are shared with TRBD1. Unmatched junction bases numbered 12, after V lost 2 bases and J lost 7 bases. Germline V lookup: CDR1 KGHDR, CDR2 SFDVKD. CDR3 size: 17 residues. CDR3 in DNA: TGTGCCACCAGTGATTCTAAAACCGGGACAGGGTTGAATACGCAGTATTTT. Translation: CATSDSKTGTGLNTQYF.

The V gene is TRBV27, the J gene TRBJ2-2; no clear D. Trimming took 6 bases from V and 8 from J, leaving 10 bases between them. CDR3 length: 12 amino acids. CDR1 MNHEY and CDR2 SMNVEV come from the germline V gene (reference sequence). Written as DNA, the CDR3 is TGTGCCAGCAGCCTTCGGTTAGGGGAGCTGTTTTTT. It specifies CASSLRLGELFF.

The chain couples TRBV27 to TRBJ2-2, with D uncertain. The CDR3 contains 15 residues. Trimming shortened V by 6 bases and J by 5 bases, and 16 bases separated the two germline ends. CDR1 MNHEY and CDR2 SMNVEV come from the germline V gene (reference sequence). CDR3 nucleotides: TGTGCCAGCAGCCCCCTTGGCTCTTGGACCGGGGAGCTGTTTTTT. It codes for CASSPLGSWTGELFF.

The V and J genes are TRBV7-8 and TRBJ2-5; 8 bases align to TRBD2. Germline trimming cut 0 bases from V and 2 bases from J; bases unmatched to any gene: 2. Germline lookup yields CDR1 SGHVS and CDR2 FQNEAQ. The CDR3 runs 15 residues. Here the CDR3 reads CASSLAAGGQETQYF. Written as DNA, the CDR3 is TGTGCCAGCAGCTTAGCGGCGGGGGGACAAGAGACCCAGTACTTC.

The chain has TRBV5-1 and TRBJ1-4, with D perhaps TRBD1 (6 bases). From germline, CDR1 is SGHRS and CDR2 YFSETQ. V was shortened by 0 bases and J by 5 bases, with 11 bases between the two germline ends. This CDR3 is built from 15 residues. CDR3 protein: CASSLDGQQNEKLFF. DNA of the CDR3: TGCGCCAGCAGCTTGGACGGACAGCAAAATGAAAAACTGTTTTTT.

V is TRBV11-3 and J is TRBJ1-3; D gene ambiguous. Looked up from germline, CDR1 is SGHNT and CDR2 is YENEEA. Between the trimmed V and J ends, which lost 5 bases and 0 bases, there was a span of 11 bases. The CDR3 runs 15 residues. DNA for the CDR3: TGTGCCAGCAGCGGCGACGGGGTCTCTGGAAACACCATATATTTT. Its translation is CASSGDGVSGNTIYF.

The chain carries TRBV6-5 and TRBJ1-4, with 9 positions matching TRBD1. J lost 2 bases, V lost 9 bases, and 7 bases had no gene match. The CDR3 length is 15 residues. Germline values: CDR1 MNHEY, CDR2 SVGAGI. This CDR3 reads CASKLQGATNEKLFF. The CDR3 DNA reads TGTGCCAGTAAACTACAGGGGGCTACTAATGAAAAACTGTTTTTT.

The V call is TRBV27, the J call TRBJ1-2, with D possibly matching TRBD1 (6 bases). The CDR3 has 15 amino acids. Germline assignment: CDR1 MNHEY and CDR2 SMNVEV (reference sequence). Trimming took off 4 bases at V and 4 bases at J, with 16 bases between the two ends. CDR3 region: CASSSIQGFGYGYTF. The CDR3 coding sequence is TGTGCCAGCAGTTCTATTCAGGGGTTCGGCTATGGCTACACCTTC.

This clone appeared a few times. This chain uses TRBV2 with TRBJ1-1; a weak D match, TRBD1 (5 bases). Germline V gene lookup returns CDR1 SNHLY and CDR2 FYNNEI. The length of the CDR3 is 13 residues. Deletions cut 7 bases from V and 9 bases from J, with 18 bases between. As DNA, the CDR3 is TGTGCCAGCACCACTCGCCAGGAGGGGAAAGCTTTCTTT. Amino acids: CASTTRQEGKAFF.

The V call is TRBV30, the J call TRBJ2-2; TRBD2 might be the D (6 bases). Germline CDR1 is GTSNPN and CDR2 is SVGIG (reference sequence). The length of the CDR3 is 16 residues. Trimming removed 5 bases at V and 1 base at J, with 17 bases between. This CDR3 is CAWGPWDSMNTGELFF. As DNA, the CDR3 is TGTGCCTGGGGGCCCTGGGACTCGATGAACACCGGGGAGCTGTTTTTT.

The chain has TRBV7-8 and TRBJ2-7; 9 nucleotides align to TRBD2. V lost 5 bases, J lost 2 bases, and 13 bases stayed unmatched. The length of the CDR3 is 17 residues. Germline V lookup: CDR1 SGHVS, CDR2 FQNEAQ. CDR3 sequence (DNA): TGTGCCAGCAGCCCCTTTCAGACTAGCGGTTCTCCCTACGAGCAGTACTTC. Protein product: CASSPFQTSGSPYEQYF.

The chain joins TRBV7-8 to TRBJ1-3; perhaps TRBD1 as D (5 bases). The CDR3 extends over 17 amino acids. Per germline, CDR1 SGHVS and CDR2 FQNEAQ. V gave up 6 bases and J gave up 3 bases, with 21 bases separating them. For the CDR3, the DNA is TGTGCCAGCAGACCCCCGAGCCCAGGGTCACTTGGAAACACCATATATTTT. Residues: CASRPPSPGSLGNTIYF.

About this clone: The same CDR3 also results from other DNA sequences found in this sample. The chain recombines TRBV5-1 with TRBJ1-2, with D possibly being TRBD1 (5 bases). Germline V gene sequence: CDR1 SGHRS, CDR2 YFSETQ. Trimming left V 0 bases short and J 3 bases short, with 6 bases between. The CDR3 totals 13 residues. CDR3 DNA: TGCGCCAGCAGCTTGGCGGGGGACTATGGCTACACCTTC. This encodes CASSLAGDYGYTF.

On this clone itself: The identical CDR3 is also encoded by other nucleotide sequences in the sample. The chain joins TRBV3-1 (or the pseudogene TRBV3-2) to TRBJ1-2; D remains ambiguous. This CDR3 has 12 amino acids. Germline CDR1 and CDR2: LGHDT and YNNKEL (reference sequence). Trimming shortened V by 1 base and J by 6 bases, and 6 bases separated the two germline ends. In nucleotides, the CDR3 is TGTGCCAGCAGCCAAGGGGCGAATGGCTACACCTTC. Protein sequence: CASSQGANGYTF.